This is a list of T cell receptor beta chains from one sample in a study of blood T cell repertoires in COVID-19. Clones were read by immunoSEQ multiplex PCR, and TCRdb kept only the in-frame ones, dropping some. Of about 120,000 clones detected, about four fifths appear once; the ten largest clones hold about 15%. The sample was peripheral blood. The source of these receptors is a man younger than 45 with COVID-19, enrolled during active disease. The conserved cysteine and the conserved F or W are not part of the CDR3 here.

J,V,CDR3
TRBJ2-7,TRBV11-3,ASSARAPRYEQY
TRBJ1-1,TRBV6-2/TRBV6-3,ASSYVRTGIRTSEAF
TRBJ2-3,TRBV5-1,ASSLVGGQGTDTQY
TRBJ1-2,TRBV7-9,ASSLAGQGHGYT
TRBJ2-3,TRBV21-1,ASSKANSNTDTQY
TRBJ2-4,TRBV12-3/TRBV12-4,ASSYGGKNIQY
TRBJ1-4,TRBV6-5,ASSYSGTGRDEKLF
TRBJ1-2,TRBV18,ASSPSTRGDYGYT
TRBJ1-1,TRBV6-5,AKIDRKYAAEAF
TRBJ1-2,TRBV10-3,AIAPGIAYGYT
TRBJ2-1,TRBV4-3,ASSPVGGTYNEQF
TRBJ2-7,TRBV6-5,ASSYSSADSSYEQY
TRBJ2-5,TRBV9,ASSVAGTRGETQY
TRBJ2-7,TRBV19,ASSGGQGAYEQY
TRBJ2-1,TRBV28,ASSLDYLAYNEQF
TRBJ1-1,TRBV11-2,ASSFQGKNTEAF
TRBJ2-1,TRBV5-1,ASSLEAGGSNEQF
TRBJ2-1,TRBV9,ASSLGLADEQF
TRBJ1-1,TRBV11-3,ASSLDPGALEAF
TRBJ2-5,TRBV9,ASSLGLAGAQETQY
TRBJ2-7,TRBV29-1,SVDGTGDYEQY
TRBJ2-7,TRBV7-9,ASSQLAFRTYEQY
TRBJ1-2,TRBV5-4,ASSFAFDNGYT
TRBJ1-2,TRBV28,ANSDRKFYGYT
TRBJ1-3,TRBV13,ASSLGRVSGNTIY
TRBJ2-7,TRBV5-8,ASSSDRRLIGQY
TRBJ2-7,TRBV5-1,ASSLDPAGGWNEQY
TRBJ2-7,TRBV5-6,ASSLSPMVYEQY
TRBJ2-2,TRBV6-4,ASSDSRRVPATGELF
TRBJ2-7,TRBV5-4,ASSLWRGTYEQY
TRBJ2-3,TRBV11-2,ASSSPSKADTQY
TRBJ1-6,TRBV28,ASSSGQGLGSSYNSPLH
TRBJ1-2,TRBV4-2,ASSQRTGVYGYT
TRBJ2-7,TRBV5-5,ASSLLKAVSYEQY
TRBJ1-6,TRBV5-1,ASSRYPGRAGSYNSPLH
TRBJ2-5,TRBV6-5,ASSYNRGETQY
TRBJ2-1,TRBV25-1,ASSKPWDRGSVNEQF
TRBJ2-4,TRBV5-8,ASSGSGRALDIQY
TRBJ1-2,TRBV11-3,ASSQGVTYYGYT
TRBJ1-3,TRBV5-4,ASSLAGQGAPYSRNTIY
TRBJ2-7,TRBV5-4,ASSYDRGSSYEQY
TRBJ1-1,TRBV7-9,ASSLQTGSEAF
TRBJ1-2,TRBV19,ASSPGPGYGYT
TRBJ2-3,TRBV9,ASSATGQGYTDTQY